A selection of T cell receptor beta chains follows, all from one sample in a study of OX40 agonist ivuxolimab in advanced cancers. The protocol was immunoSEQ multiplex PCR, while the TCRdb copy is restricted to in-frame clones and leaves out a portion. The table records around 80,000 clones, roughly 87% of them present only once. Sequenced material: CD4+ or CD8+ T cells sorted from blood, taken in a trial of the OX40 agonist ivuxolimab. The receptor source for this set is an adult with an advanced solid tumor such as melanoma, head and neck, liver or kidney cancer. CDR3s include the opening cysteine and the closing phenylalanine or tryptophan. The D gene is left open where the match is weak. Some rows have no size entry. The others give once, few or many, or a class for an expanded clone.

j_gene	d_gene	v_gene	abundance	CDR3nt	CDR3aa
TRBJ1-1	.	TRBV5-4	.	TGTGCCAGCAGCTTACAGGGTAGGACTGAAGCTTTCTTT	CASSLQGRTEAFF
TRBJ2-7	.	TRBV30	.	TGTGCCTGGAGTTCTTTTCGCTCTCTGCAGGGGATGGACCGACCATCCTACGAGCAGTACTTC	CAWSSFRSLQGMDRPSYEQYF
TRBJ2-3	.	TRBV5-1	.	TGCGCCAGCAGCTTGGACACAGATACGCAGTATTTT	CASSLDTDTQYF
TRBJ1-1	.	TRBV10-2	.	TGCGCCAGCAGTAGGGACACCTACACTGAAGCTTTCTTT	CASSRDTYTEAFF
TRBJ1-2	TRBD1	TRBV25-1	.	TGTGCCAGCAGAGACGACAGGGGCTATGGCTACACCTTC	CASRDDRGYGYTF
TRBJ1-2	TRBD1	TRBV6-5	.	TGTGCCAGCAAAGACAGGGGGGGTGGCTACACCTTC	CASKDRGGGYTF
TRBJ1-1	TRBD1	TRBV4-1	.	TGCGCCAGCAGCCAAAGGGACAGGGGGCAAGGGGCTTTCTTT	CASSQRDRGQGAFF
TRBJ1-6	.	TRBV5-1	.	TGCGCCAGCAGCTTCGAGCAGGGGAATAATTCACCCCTCCACTTT	CASSFEQGNNSPLHF
TRBJ2-5	.	TRBV5-1	once	TGCGCCAGCAGCCTCCCGGGACCGCAAGAGACCCAGTACTTC	CASSLPGPQETQYF
TRBJ2-3	TRBD2	TRBV5-1	once	TGCGCCAGCAGCTTGCAACTAGCGGGGACTCGGGCAGAGGATACGCAGTATTTT	CASSLQLAGTRAEDTQYF
TRBJ2-5	TRBD1	TRBV25-1	.	TGTGCCAGCAGTGAATGGACAGGGGCGGTGCGAGAGACCCAGTACTTC	CASSEWTGAVRETQYF
TRBJ2-2	.	TRBV6-5	once	TGTGTCGTTAGCGGGAACACCGGGGAGCTGTTTTTT	CVVSGNTGELFF
TRBJ1-2	.	TRBV2	few	TGTGCCAGCAGTGTGGTGGACGGACCGGATGGCTACACCTTC	CASSVVDGPDGYTF
TRBJ1-1	.	TRBV29-1	.	TGCAGCGTTGCAGGGTACACTGAAGCTTTCTTT	CSVAGYTEAFF
TRBJ1-2	TRBD1	TRBV11-2	.	TGTGCCAGCAGCTTAGCCGGGACAGGGTCCTATGGCTACACCTTC	CASSLAGTGSYGYTF
TRBJ2-7	.	TRBV14	.	TGTGCCAGCAGCCAAAGCGTTGGCTCCTACGAGCAGTACTTC	CASSQSVGSYEQYF
TRBJ1-4	TRBD1	TRBV18	.	TGTGCCAGCTCACCCGATGGAACAGGGGGTGAAAAACTGTTTTTT	CASSPDGTGGEKLFF
TRBJ2-3	.	TRBV29-1	.	TGCAGCGTCATAGCAGGCACAGATACGCAGTATTTT	CSVIAGTDTQYF
TRBJ1-5	.	TRBV6-1	.	TGTGCCAGCACCGACGGTTGGAGGAATCAGCCCCAGCATTTT	CASTDGWRNQPQHF
TRBJ1-3	TRBD1	TRBV6-1	.	TGTGCCAGCAACCAGGGACAGGGCTCAGGAAACACCATATATTTT	CASNQGQGSGNTIYF
TRBJ2-2	.	TRBV7-9	.	TGTGCCAGCAGCTTAGAGACTAGGTGGACCGGGGAGCTGTTTTTT	CASSLETRWTGELFF
TRBJ2-3	TRBD2	TRBV19	.	TGTGCCAGTAGCCGGACTAGCGGAATGGCAGATACGCAGTATTTT	CASSRTSGMADTQYF
TRBJ1-1	TRBD1	TRBV6-1	.	TGTGCCAGCAGTGCAGGGGGCCGTCCTCATTCGGGGACTGAAGCTTTCTTT	CASSAGGRPHSGTEAFF